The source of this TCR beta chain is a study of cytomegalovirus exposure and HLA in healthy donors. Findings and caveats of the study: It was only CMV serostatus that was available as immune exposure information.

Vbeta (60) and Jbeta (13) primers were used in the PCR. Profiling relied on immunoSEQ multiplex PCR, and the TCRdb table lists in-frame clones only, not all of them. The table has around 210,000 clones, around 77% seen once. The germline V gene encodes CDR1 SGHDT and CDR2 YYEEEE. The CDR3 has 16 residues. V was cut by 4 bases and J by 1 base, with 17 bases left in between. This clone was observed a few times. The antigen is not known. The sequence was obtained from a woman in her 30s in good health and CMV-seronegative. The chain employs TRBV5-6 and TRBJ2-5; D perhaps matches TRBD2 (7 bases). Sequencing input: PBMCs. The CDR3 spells CASSLGLGGPQETQYF. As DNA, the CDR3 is TGTGCCAGCAGCCTCGGACTCGGGGGGCCCCAAGAGACCCAGTACTTC. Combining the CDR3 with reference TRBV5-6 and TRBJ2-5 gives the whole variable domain DAGVTQSPTHLIKTRGQQVTLRCSPKSGHDTVSWYQQALGQGPQFIFQYYEEEERQRGNFPDRFSGHQFPNYSSELNVNALLLGDSALYLCASSLGLGGPQETQYFGPGTRLLVL.